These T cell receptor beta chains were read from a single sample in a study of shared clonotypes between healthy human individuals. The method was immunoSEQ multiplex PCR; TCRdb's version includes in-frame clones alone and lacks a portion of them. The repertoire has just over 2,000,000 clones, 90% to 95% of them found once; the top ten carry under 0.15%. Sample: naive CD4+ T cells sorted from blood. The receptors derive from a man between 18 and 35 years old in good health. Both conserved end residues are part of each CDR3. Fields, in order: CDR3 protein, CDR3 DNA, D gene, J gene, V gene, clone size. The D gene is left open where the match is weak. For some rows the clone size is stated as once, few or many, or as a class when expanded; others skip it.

CDR3aa: CASLGSLGTGELFF
CDR3nt: TGTGCCAGCCTAGGAAGTCTGGGTACCGGGGAGCTGTTTTTT
d_gene: -
j_gene: TRBJ2-2
v_gene: TRBV6-5
abundance: -

CDR3aa: CASSLVRGKGGLEAFF
CDR3nt: TGTGCCAGCAGTTTAGTCCGCGGGAAGGGGGGCCTCGAAGCTTTCTTT
d_gene: -
j_gene: TRBJ1-1
v_gene: TRBV27
abundance: -

CDR3aa: CASSYDISGNTIYF
CDR3nt: TGTGCCAGCAGCTACGACATCTCTGGAAACACCATATATTTT
d_gene: -
j_gene: TRBJ1-3
v_gene: TRBV6-6
abundance: -

CDR3aa: CATHRSRGSYEQYF
CDR3nt: TGTGCCACCCACCGCAGCAGGGGCTCCTACGAGCAGTACTTC
d_gene: -
j_gene: TRBJ2-7
v_gene: TRBV6-5
abundance: -

CDR3aa: CASSPRRVNEKLFF
CDR3nt: TGTGCCAGCAGCCCTCGGAGGGTGAATGAAAAACTGTTTTTT
d_gene: -
j_gene: TRBJ1-4
v_gene: TRBV27
abundance: -

CDR3aa: CATSRDGEGGYEQYF
CDR3nt: TGTGCCACCAGCAGAGATGGGGAAGGGGGCTACGAGCAGTACTTC
d_gene: -
j_gene: TRBJ2-7
v_gene: TRBV15
abundance: -

CDR3aa: CASSEGMGRETQYF
CDR3nt: TGCGCCAGCAGTGAAGGGATGGGGCGGGAGACCCAGTACTTC
d_gene: -
j_gene: TRBJ2-5
v_gene: TRBV10-1
abundance: -

CDR3aa: CASSFRDEKLFF
CDR3nt: TGTGCCAGCAGTTTCCGTGATGAAAAACTGTTTTTT
d_gene: -
j_gene: TRBJ1-4
v_gene: TRBV28
abundance: -

CDR3aa: CASRWTGISEQYF
CDR3nt: TGTGCCAGCAGGTGGACAGGGATAAGCGAGCAGTACTTC
d_gene: TRBD1
j_gene: TRBJ2-7
v_gene: TRBV6-1
abundance: -

CDR3aa: CASSVYWNQPQHF
CDR3nt: TGTGCCAGCAGTGTTTACTGGAATCAGCCCCAGCATTTT
d_gene: -
j_gene: TRBJ1-5
v_gene: TRBV2
abundance: -

CDR3aa: CASSQDYRVSYNSPLHF
CDR3nt: TGCGCCAGCAGCCAAGATTATCGGGTTTCCTATAATTCACCCCTCCACTTT
d_gene: -
j_gene: TRBJ1-6
v_gene: TRBV4-3
abundance: -

CDR3aa: CASSPPDRGSYGYTF
CDR3nt: TGTGCCAGCTCACCACCGGACAGGGGAAGCTATGGCTACACCTTC
d_gene: TRBD1
j_gene: TRBJ1-2
v_gene: TRBV18
abundance: -

CDR3aa: CASSYDSGSMHGYTF
CDR3nt: TGCGCCAGCAGCTATGATAGCGGCAGTATGCATGGCTACACCTTC
d_gene: -
j_gene: TRBJ1-2
v_gene: TRBV4-1
abundance: -

CDR3aa: CASSQDRRSTGQYF
CDR3nt: TGCGCCAGCAGCCAAGATAGACGTTCTACGGGGCAGTACTTC
d_gene: -
j_gene: TRBJ2-7
v_gene: TRBV4-1
abundance: -

CDR3aa: CASSFTSSGNTIYF
CDR3nt: TGTGCCAGCAGTTTTACCAGTTCTGGAAACACCATATATTTT
d_gene: -
j_gene: TRBJ1-3
v_gene: TRBV27
abundance: -

CDR3aa: CASSPPRAGGDNQPQHF
CDR3nt: TGTGCCAGCTCACCACCGAGGGCAGGGGGCGACAATCAGCCCCAGCATTTT
d_gene: TRBD1
j_gene: TRBJ1-5
v_gene: TRBV18
abundance: -

CDR3aa: CASSRGGTDTQYF
CDR3nt: TGTGCCAGCAGCCGGGGGGGAACAGATACGCAGTATTTT
d_gene: TRBD2
j_gene: TRBJ2-3
v_gene: TRBV7-2
abundance: once

CDR3aa: CASSVRAGNTEAFF
CDR3nt: TGTGCCAGCAGTGTAAGAGCAGGGAACACTGAAGCTTTCTTT
d_gene: -
j_gene: TRBJ1-1
v_gene: TRBV6-1
abundance: -

CDR3aa: CASSLAGTTTDTQYF
CDR3nt: TGCGCCAGCAGCTTGGCCGGGACTACCACAGATACGCAGTATTTT
d_gene: TRBD2
j_gene: TRBJ2-3
v_gene: TRBV5-1
abundance: -

CDR3aa: CASSQHPGQQETQYF
CDR3nt: TGTGCCAGCAGCCAACACCCGGGACAGCAAGAGACCCAGTACTTC
d_gene: TRBD1
j_gene: TRBJ2-5
v_gene: TRBV6-1
abundance: -

CDR3aa: CASSPLQGNIGYGYTF
CDR3nt: TGTGCCAGCAGCCCTTTACAGGGGAATATTGGCTATGGCTACACCTTC
d_gene: TRBD1
j_gene: TRBJ1-2
v_gene: TRBV9
abundance: once

CDR3aa: CATPPGLAGGSSGANVLTF
CDR3nt: TGTGCCACGCCCCCAGGGCTAGCGGGGGGAAGCTCTGGGGCCAACGTCCTGACTTTC
d_gene: TRBD2
j_gene: TRBJ2-6
v_gene: TRBV7-9
abundance: -

CDR3aa: CASSPPLSPREQYF
CDR3nt: TGTGCCAGCAGCCCGCCCCTTTCTCCTCGCGAGCAGTACTTC
d_gene: -
j_gene: TRBJ2-7
v_gene: TRBV7-2
abundance: -

CDR3aa: CASSLDRDNYGYTF
CDR3nt: TGTGCCAGCAGTTTAGACAGAGATAACTATGGCTACACCTTC
d_gene: -
j_gene: TRBJ1-2
v_gene: TRBV6-5
abundance: once

CDR3aa: CASSLALASSYEQYF
CDR3nt: TGTGCCAGCAGTCTTGCGTTAGCGAGCTCCTACGAGCAGTACTTC
d_gene: -
j_gene: TRBJ2-7
v_gene: TRBV6-5
abundance: -

CDR3aa: CASSSSRISQETQYF
CDR3nt: TGTGCCAGTAGCTCTTCCAGGATATCACAAGAGACCCAGTACTTC
d_gene: -
j_gene: TRBJ2-5
v_gene: TRBV19
abundance: -

CDR3aa: CASSTGLDTGELFF
CDR3nt: TGTGCCAGCAGCACAGGGTTAGACACCGGGGAGCTGTTTTTT
d_gene: -
j_gene: TRBJ2-2
v_gene: TRBV7-9
abundance: -

CDR3aa: CASSFQHNQPQHF
CDR3nt: TGTGCCAGCAGCTTCCAGCACAATCAGCCCCAGCATTTT
d_gene: -
j_gene: TRBJ1-5
v_gene: TRBV7-9
abundance: -

CDR3aa: CASSYQGARTGELFF
CDR3nt: TGTGCCAGCAGTTACCAGGGGGCAAGGACCGGGGAGCTGTTTTTT
d_gene: TRBD1
j_gene: TRBJ2-2
v_gene: TRBV6-6
abundance: -

CDR3aa: CASSLAGGPGTDTQYF
CDR3nt: TGCGCCAGCAGTCTAGCGGGGGGGCCTGGCACAGATACGCAGTATTTT
d_gene: TRBD2
j_gene: TRBJ2-3
v_gene: TRBV5-1
abundance: -

CDR3aa: CASSMLVGDRSYNEQFF
CDR3nt: TGTGCCAGCAGCATGCTGGTCGGGGACAGGAGTTACAATGAGCAGTTCTTC
d_gene: TRBD1
j_gene: TRBJ2-1
v_gene: TRBV7-9
abundance: -

CDR3aa: CASSPLGNTIYF
CDR3nt: TGTGCCAGCAGTCCTCTAGGAAACACCATATATTTT
d_gene: -
j_gene: TRBJ1-3
v_gene: TRBV6-6
abundance: -

CDR3aa: CSVDRGDTEAFF
CDR3nt: TGCAGCGTCGACAGGGGGGACACTGAAGCTTTCTTT
d_gene: TRBD1
j_gene: TRBJ1-1
v_gene: TRBV29-1
abundance: -

CDR3aa: CAWSFGQGGAFF
CDR3nt: TGTGCCTGGAGTTTCGGACAGGGGGGAGCTTTCTTT
d_gene: TRBD1
j_gene: TRBJ1-1
v_gene: TRBV30
abundance: -

CDR3aa: CAISEGTGVGTEAFF
CDR3nt: TGTGCCATCAGTGAGGGGACAGGGGTAGGCACTGAAGCTTTCTTT
d_gene: TRBD1
j_gene: TRBJ1-1
v_gene: TRBV10-3
abundance: -

CDR3aa: CASSPPGQGNQPQHF
CDR3nt: TGTGCCAGCAGCCCACCCGGACAGGGGAATCAGCCCCAGCATTTT
d_gene: TRBD1
j_gene: TRBJ1-5
v_gene: TRBV2
abundance: -

CDR3aa: CASSLDRSTDTQYF
CDR3nt: TGTGCCAGCAGCTTGGACAGGAGCACAGATACGCAGTATTTT
d_gene: -
j_gene: TRBJ2-3
v_gene: TRBV5-5
abundance: -

CDR3aa: CASSPDRAGANVLTF
CDR3nt: TGTGCCAGTAGTCCGGACAGGGCTGGGGCCAACGTCCTGACTTTC
d_gene: TRBD1
j_gene: TRBJ2-6
v_gene: TRBV19
abundance: -

CDR3aa: CASSPPGEIATEAFF
CDR3nt: TGTGCCAGCTCACCACCGGGGGAGATTGCCACTGAAGCTTTCTTT
d_gene: -
j_gene: TRBJ1-1
v_gene: TRBV18
abundance: -

CDR3aa: CASSVGQGYQPQHF
CDR3nt: TGTGCCAGCAGCGTTGGACAGGGGTATCAGCCCCAGCATTTT
d_gene: TRBD1
j_gene: TRBJ1-5
v_gene: TRBV9
abundance: -

CDR3aa: CASSLRTYTDTQYF
CDR3nt: TGTGCCAGCAGCTTAAGGACTTACACAGATACGCAGTATTTT
d_gene: -
j_gene: TRBJ2-3
v_gene: TRBV7-9
abundance: -

CDR3aa: CASSIDPRNTEAFF
CDR3nt: TGTGCCAGTAGTATAGACCCCCGGAACACTGAAGCTTTCTTT
d_gene: -
j_gene: TRBJ1-1
v_gene: TRBV19
abundance: -

CDR3aa: CSVVYYGQGTGELFF
CDR3nt: TGCAGCGTGGTATACTACGGACAGGGGACCGGGGAGCTGTTTTTT
d_gene: TRBD1
j_gene: TRBJ2-2
v_gene: TRBV29-1
abundance: -

CDR3aa: CAWRAGQGYYEQYF
CDR3nt: TGTGCCTGGAGGGCTGGGCAGGGGTACTACGAGCAGTACTTC
d_gene: -
j_gene: TRBJ2-7
v_gene: TRBV30
abundance: once

CDR3aa: CASSRELAGGDNEQFF
CDR3nt: TGCGCCAGCAGCCGAGAACTAGCGGGAGGGGACAATGAGCAGTTCTTC
d_gene: TRBD2
j_gene: TRBJ2-1
v_gene: TRBV4-3
abundance: -

CDR3aa: CASSLRGGPMNTEAFF
CDR3nt: TGCGCCAGCAGCTTGCGTGGGGGGCCTATGAACACTGAAGCTTTCTTT
d_gene: -
j_gene: TRBJ1-1
v_gene: TRBV5-1
abundance: -

CDR3aa: CASSLDTVGIQYF
CDR3nt: TGTGCCAGCAGCTTAGATACCGTGGGCATTCAGTACTTC
d_gene: -
j_gene: TRBJ2-4
v_gene: TRBV7-3
abundance: -

CDR3aa: CASSPSLAGGTDTQYF
CDR3nt: TGTGCCAGCTCACCAAGCCTAGCGGGGGGCACAGATACGCAGTATTTT
d_gene: TRBD2
j_gene: TRBJ2-3
v_gene: TRBV18
abundance: -

CDR3aa: CASRSGVKNTGELFF
CDR3nt: TGTGCCAGCAGGTCAGGGGTAAAGAACACCGGGGAGCTGTTTTTT
d_gene: -
j_gene: TRBJ2-2
v_gene: TRBV2
abundance: -

CDR3aa: CASSLRGTSGRAQETQYF
CDR3nt: TGTGCCAGCAGCTTACGAGGGACTAGCGGGAGGGCGCAAGAGACCCAGTACTTC
d_gene: TRBD2
j_gene: TRBJ2-5
v_gene: TRBV11-2
abundance: -

CDR3aa: CASSLTSVRTEAFF
CDR3nt: TGTGCCAGCAGTTTAACATCGGTCCGCACTGAAGCTTTCTTT
d_gene: -
j_gene: TRBJ1-1
v_gene: TRBV6-6
abundance: -

CDR3aa: CATSPSINSGNTIYF
CDR3nt: TGTGCCACCAGCCCTTCGATTAACTCTGGAAACACCATATATTTT
d_gene: -
j_gene: TRBJ1-3
v_gene: TRBV15
abundance: -

CDR3aa: CASSLEGIGEQYF
CDR3nt: TGTGCCAGCAGCTTAGAGGGCATCGGCGAGCAGTACTTC
d_gene: -
j_gene: TRBJ2-7
v_gene: TRBV7-9
abundance: -

CDR3aa: CASSDGQLDQPQHF
CDR3nt: TGTGCCAGCAGTGACGGACAGCTAGATCAGCCCCAGCATTTT
d_gene: -
j_gene: TRBJ1-5
v_gene: TRBV6-1
abundance: -

CDR3aa: CASGSIGRGPVMDTQYF
CDR3nt: TGTGCTAGTGGCAGCATAGGCAGGGGGCCCGTTATGGATACGCAGTATTTT
d_gene: TRBD1
j_gene: TRBJ2-3
v_gene: TRBV12-5
abundance: -